This TCR beta chain originates from a study of T cells in localized non-small cell lung cancer. The CDR3 is 15 residues long. Looked up from germline, CDR1 is SGHRS and CDR2 is YFSETQ. Concerning this clone itself: Its antigen is currently unknown.

Whole-study results and caveats: Of the top 100 tumor clones, median roughly 60 were in adjacent lung, 25 to 30 among its top 100. Elevated blood T cell density was associated with longer overall survival.

TCRdb's copy holds only in-frame clones and misses some; the assay was immunoSEQ multiplex PCR. There are tens of thousands of clones in the sample; 75% to 90% occur only once, and roughly 18% lies in the top ten. This sequence originates from a male donor aged 60 or over with stage III squamous cell lung carcinoma. The sample here was peripheral blood, taken before any cancer treatment. The chain employs TRBV5-1 and TRBJ1-5; the D gene is possibly TRBD1 (6 bases). DNA for the CDR3: TGCGCTTCCCAGGTCGAGGCGGGGGCAGGTCAGCCCCAGCATTTT. As protein: CASQVEAGAGQPQHF.